The 15 T cell receptor beta chains presented below share a single source sample, sequenced in a study of T cell repertoires in cytomegalovirus infection. TCRdb analysed the reads with MiXCR anew, one entry per CDR3 protein. There are 570,000 or so distinct CDR3 sequences in the sample; about 39% occur only once, and more than 40% lies in the top ten. Their antigen targets remain unknown. The sample was cultured PBMCs, taken from culture after CMV antigen stimulation. These receptors were taken from a human donor in good health (CMV status not recorded). Some clones in this sample may be carry-over from other donors' samples.

J is TRBJ2-3 and V is TRBV19, with 8 bases matching TRBD2. The ends lost 5 bases at V and 6 bases at J; junction bases unmatched: 7. Germline V gene lookup returns CDR1 LNHDA and CDR2 SQIVND (reference sequence). The CDR3 is made up of 14 amino acids. The CDR3, as DNA: TGTGCCAGTAGTCGCGGCGGGAGGTGGGATACGCAGTATTTT. It encodes CASSRGGRWDTQYF.

There are a few counts of this clonotype. The V and J genes are TRBV2 and TRBJ1-2, with 7 bases aligning to TRBD1. Unmatched junction bases numbered 12, after V lost 7 bases and J lost 7 bases. The germline V gene encodes CDR1 SNHLY and CDR2 FYNNEI. The CDR3 totals 14 residues. CDR3 sequence reads: CASTPSFRGGGYTF. CDR3 nucleotides: TGTGCCAGCACCCCGTCTTTCAGGGGGGGTGGCTACACCTTC.

This clonotype was observed a handful of times. This chain connects TRBV7-2 to TRBJ1-4, with D uncertain. The CDR3 runs 12 residues. In germline, CDR1 is SGHTA, CDR2 FQGNSA. Trimming shortened V by 4 bases and J by 11 bases, and 11 bases separated the two germline ends. The DNA for the CDR3 is TGTGCCAGCAGCTGGGAAGGACGGAAACTGTTTTTT. Amino acid sequence: CASSWEGRKLFF.

This clonotype showed up just a few times. The rearrangement joins TRBV4-3 to TRBJ2-1, with D tentatively TRBD2 (6 bases). Deletions cut 1 base from V and 3 bases from J, with 16 bases between. Germline loops: CDR1 LGHNA, CDR2 YSLEER. This CDR3 has 17 residues. The CDR3 nucleotides read TGCGCCAGCAGCCAAGGGGGACTGGGGGGAATCTACAATGAGCAGTTCTTC. As protein: CASSQGGLGGIYNEQFF.

V usage is TRBV11-2 and J usage is TRBJ2-7; D uncertain. The V end lost 5 bases, the J end lost 7 bases, and 12 bases lay between the germline ends. The germline V gene has CDR1 SGHAT and CDR2 FQNNGV. The CDR3 covers 12 residues. CDR3 protein: CASSRSSPEQYF. For the CDR3, the DNA is TGTGCCAGCAGCCGCAGTTCCCCGGAGCAGTACTTC.

The V and J genes are TRBV12-3 or TRBV12-4 and TRBJ2-3, with 9 positions matching TRBD1. The CDR3 is made up of 14 amino acids. The trim removed 6 bases at V and 5 bases at J, leaving 6 bases unmatched. The CDR3 DNA reads TGTGCCAGCAGACCCACAGGGGGCGAAGATACGCAGTATTTT. This sequence encodes CASRPTGGEDTQYF.

V gene TRBV5-1 combines with J gene TRBJ1-3; 9 nucleotides line up with TRBD1. Trimming took 7 bases from V and 0 from J; bases not matched to a gene: 5. The CDR3 has 15 residues. Germline assignment: CDR1 SGHRS and CDR2 YFSETQ. CDR3 in amino acids: CASQQTGGSGNTIYF. The CDR3 coding sequence is TGCGCCAGCCAACAGACAGGGGGCTCTGGAAACACCATATATTTT. The full variable domain, its missing parts supplied by reference TRBV5-1 and TRBJ1-3, is KAGVTQTPRYLIKTRGQQVTLSCSPISGHRSVSWYQQTPGQGLQFLFEYFSETQRNKGNFPGRFSGRQFSNSRSEMNVSTLELGDSALYLCASQQTGGSGNTIYFGEGSWLTVV.

The chain links TRBV27 to TRBJ2-7; 8 bases are a match to TRBD2. V dropped 5 bases and J dropped 6; count of bases not matched to a gene: 12. The CDR3 covers 15 residues. Per germline, CDR1 MNHEY and CDR2 SMNVEV (reference sequence). The CDR3 sequence is CASSPRGAGAREQYF. Here the CDR3 DNA reads TGTGCCAGCAGTCCCCGGGGAGCGGGAGCACGCGAGCAGTACTTC.

The chain uses TRBV5-5 and TRBJ1-1; TRBD1 might be the D (6 bases). The ends were cut back, 5 bases at V and 3 bases at J, with 17 bases in the middle. This CDR3 comprises 15 residues. CDR1 SGHKS and CDR2 YYEKEE come from the germline V gene (reference sequence). The CDR3: CASRLSRGAHTEAFF. The CDR3 coding sequence is TGTGCCAGCAGGCTTAGCCGGGGGGCCCACACTGAAGCTTTCTTT. Using reference TRBV5-5 and TRBJ1-1 for the parts outside the CDR3, the full variable domain is DAGVTQSPTHLIKTRGQQVTLRCSPISGHKSVSWYQQVLGQGPQFIFQYYEKEERGRGNFPDRFSARQFPNYSSELNVNALLLGDSALYLCASRLSRGAHTEAFFGQGTRLTVV.

V and J are TRBV19 and TRBJ1-3; D may be TRBD1 (5 bases). This CDR3 has 16 amino acids. CDR1 LNHDA and CDR2 SQIVND come from the germline V gene (reference sequence). V was shortened by 5 bases and J by 2 bases, with 16 bases between the two germline ends. The CDR3 is CASSFTGTFPGNTIYF. The CDR3 DNA is TGTGCCAGTAGTTTTACCGGGACCTTCCCTGGAAACACCATATATTTT.

A few counts support this clonotype. This chain joins TRBV6-2 or TRBV6-3 and TRBJ1-1; a possible D gene is TRBD1 (5 bases). This CDR3 is 13 amino acids long. The V end lost 1 base, the J end lost 7 bases, and 10 bases lay between the germline ends. Germline V lookup: CDR1 MNHEY, CDR2 SVGEGT. The CDR3 DNA sequence: TGTGCCAGCAGTTACTTGACAACAGGTGAAGCTTTCTTT. Amino acids: CASSYLTTGEAFF.

The rearrangement joins TRBV6-6 to TRBJ2-7; no reliable D call. Germline assignment: CDR1 MNHNY and CDR2 SVGAGI (reference sequence). V was pared by 6 bases and J by 2 bases, with 20 bases between. The CDR3 totals 16 residues. This CDR3 is CASSLPGPQDPYEQYF. CDR3 coding DNA: TGTGCCAGCAGCCTGCCCGGACCGCAAGACCCCTACGAGCAGTACTTC.

This clonotype was counted between two and nine times. V is TRBV12-3 or TRBV12-4 and J is TRBJ1-1, with no clear D. Deletions cut 2 bases from V and 7 bases from J, with 23 bases between. This CDR3 spans 17 amino acids. CDR3 in DNA: TGTGCCAGCAGTTTAATCCCTAACACACGTCAAGGAGGTGAAGCTTTCTTT. Its translation is CASSLIPNTRQGGEAFF.

There are a few counts of this clonotype. The chain links TRBV28 to TRBJ2-1; 13 bases are a match to TRBD2. V lost 9 bases and J lost 7; bases outside the gene matches: 6. The germline V gene has CDR1 MDHEN and CDR2 SYDVKM. CDR3 length equals 14 residues. CDR3 sequence: CASRLAGGKNEQFF. The CDR3 bases are TGTGCCAGTAGACTAGCGGGAGGTAAGAATGAGCAGTTCTTC.

This clonotype came up many times. The chain recombines TRBV7-2 with TRBJ2-7, with 7 bases matching TRBD2. CDR1 is SGHTA and CDR2 is FQGNSA in the germline V gene. The CDR3 totals 16 residues. The trim removed 4 bases at V and 4 bases at J, leaving 13 bases unmatched. CDR3 protein: CASSSLGGAGDYEQYF. DNA for the CDR3: TGTGCCAGCAGCTCACTGGGGGGTGCGGGAGATTACGAGCAGTACTTC.